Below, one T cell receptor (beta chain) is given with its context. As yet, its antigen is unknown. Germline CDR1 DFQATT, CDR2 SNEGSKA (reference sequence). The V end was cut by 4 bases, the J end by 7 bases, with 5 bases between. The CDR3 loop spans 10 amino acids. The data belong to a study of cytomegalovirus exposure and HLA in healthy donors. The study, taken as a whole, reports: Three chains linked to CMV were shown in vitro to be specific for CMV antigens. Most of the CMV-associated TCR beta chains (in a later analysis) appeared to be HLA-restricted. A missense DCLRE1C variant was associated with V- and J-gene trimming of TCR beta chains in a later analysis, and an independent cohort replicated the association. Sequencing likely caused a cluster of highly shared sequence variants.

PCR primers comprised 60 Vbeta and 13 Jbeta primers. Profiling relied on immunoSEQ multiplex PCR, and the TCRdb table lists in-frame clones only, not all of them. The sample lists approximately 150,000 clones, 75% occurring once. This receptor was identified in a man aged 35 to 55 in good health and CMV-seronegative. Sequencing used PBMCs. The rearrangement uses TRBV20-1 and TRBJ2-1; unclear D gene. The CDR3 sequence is CSATSNEQFF. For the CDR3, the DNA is TGCAGTGCTACTAGTAATGAGCAGTTCTTC.